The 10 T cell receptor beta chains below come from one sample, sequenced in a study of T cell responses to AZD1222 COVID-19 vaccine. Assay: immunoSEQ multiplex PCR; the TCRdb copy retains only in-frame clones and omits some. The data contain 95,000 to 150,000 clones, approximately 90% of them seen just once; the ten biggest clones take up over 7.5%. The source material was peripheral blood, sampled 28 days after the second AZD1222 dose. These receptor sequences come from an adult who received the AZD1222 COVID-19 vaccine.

Here the CDR3 reads CSASDTPFGTGELFF. CDR3 nucleotides: TGCAGTGCTAGTGACACGCCGTTTGGCACCGGGGAGCTGTTTTTT. The rearrangement joins TRBV20-1 to TRBJ2-2; D not resolved. CDR1 DFQATT and CDR2 SNEGSKA come from the germline V gene (reference sequence). The CDR3 consists of 15 residues. V dropped 3 bases and J dropped 4 bases, with 15 bases sitting between them.

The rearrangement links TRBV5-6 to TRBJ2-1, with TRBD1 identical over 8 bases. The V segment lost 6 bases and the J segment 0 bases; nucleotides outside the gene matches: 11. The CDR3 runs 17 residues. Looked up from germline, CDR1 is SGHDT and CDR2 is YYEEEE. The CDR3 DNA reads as TGTGCCAGCATCCCTCTCCGGGACAGGAGCTCCTACAATGAGCAGTTCTTC. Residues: CASIPLRDRSSYNEQFF. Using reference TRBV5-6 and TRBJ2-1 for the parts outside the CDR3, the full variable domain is DAGVTQSPTHLIKTRGQQVTLRCSPKSGHDTVSWYQQALGQGPQFIFQYYEEEERQRGNFPDRFSGHQFPNYSSELNVNALLLGDSALYLCASIPLRDRSSYNEQFFGPGTRLTVL.

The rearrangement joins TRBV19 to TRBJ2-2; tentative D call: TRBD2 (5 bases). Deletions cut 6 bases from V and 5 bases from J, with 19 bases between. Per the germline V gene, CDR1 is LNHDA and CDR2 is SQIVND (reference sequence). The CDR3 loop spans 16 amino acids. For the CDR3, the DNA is TGTGCCAGTAGCCTCCCCGACCAAGGCGGGACCGGGGAGCTGTTTTTT. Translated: CASSLPDQGGTGELFF.

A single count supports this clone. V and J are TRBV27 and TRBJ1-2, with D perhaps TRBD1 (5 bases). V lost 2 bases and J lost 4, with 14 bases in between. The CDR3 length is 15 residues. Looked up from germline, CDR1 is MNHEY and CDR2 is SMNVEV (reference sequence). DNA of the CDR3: TGTGCCAGCAGTTTAACCGGGGGAGGTAGCTATGGCTACACCTTC. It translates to CASSLTGGGSYGYTF.

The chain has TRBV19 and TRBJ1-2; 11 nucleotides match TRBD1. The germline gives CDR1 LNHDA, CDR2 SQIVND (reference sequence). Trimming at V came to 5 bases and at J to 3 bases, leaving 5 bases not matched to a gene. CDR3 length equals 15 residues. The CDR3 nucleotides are TGTGCCAGTAGTGTGGACAGGGGGCTACACTATGGCTACACCTTC. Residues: CASSVDRGLHYGYTF.

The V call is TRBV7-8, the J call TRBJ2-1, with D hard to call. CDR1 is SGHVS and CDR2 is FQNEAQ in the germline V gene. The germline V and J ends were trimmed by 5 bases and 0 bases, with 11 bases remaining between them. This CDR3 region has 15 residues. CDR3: CASSPLRSSYNEQFF. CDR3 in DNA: TGTGCCAGCAGCCCGTTAAGGAGCTCCTACAATGAGCAGTTCTTC.

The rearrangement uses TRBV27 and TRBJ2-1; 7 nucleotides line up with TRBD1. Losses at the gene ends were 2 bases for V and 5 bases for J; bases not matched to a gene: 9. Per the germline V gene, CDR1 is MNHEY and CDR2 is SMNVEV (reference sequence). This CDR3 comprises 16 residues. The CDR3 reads CASSLGTAPLDNEQFF. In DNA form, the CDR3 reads TGTGCCAGCAGTTTAGGGACAGCACCTCTTGACAATGAGCAGTTCTTC.

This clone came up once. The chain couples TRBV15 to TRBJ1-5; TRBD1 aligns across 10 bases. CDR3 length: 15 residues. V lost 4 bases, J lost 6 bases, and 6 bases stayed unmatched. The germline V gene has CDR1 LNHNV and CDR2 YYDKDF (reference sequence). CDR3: CATSTTTGGGQPQHF. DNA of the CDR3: TGTGCCACCAGCACGACGACAGGGGGCGGTCAGCCCCAGCATTTT.

Here the CDR3 DNA reads TGTGCCAGCAGCACATTTGGACAGGGGGTGGGTGGTGGCTACACCTTC. It codes for CASSTFGQGVGGGYTF. The J gene is TRBJ1-2, the V gene TRBV7-2, with 10 nucleotides matching TRBD1. The CDR3 contains 16 residues. Trimming removed 5 bases from V and 7 bases from J; junction bases left unmatched: 13. Germline V gene lookup returns CDR1 SGHTA and CDR2 FQGNSA.

In DNA, the CDR3 is TGTGCCAGCAGTGGGACAGGGGATCTATCCTACAATGAGCAGTTCTTC. Protein product: CASSGTGDLSYNEQFF. The chain combines TRBV6-1 with TRBJ2-1, with 9 nucleotides matching TRBD1. The ends lost 4 bases at V and 1 base at J; junction bases unmatched: 5. The V gene's germline CDR1 is MNHNS and CDR2 SASEGT. The CDR3 spans 16 residues.